This T cell receptor beta chain was documented in a study of T cells in tumors and immune-related adverse events. CDR1 is MNHEY and CDR2 is SVGAGI in the germline V gene. The CDR3 is made up of 13 amino acids. The germline V and J ends were trimmed by 2 bases and 9 bases, with 11 bases remaining between them. Here immunoSEQ multiplex PCR was the method, and the copy in TCRdb shows in-frame clones only, minus some. Among under 10,000 clones listed, about 93% were seen once. J is TRBJ2-1 and V is TRBV6-5; possibly TRBD2 for D (5 bases). The sequence was obtained from a female donor with metastatic renal cell carcinoma. The specimen comprised lymph node tissue, sampled from a patient treated with anti-PD-1 therapy. The CDR3 reads CASSYVGRGEQFF. The CDR3 region has the DNA TGTGCCAGCAGTTACGTGGGGAGAGGTGAGCAGTTCTTC.